The clone carrying this T cell receptor (beta chain) was seen a few times. Trimming removed 1 base at V and 10 bases at J, with 11 bases between. The CDR3 extends over 13 amino acids. In germline, CDR1 is SEHNR, CDR2 FQNEAQ (reference sequence). Each CDR3 protein is one row after TCRdb ran MiXCR on the RT-PCR reads. This table holds fewer than 800,000 distinct CDR3 sequences, 13% to 15% found once. The rearrangement links TRBV7-9 to TRBJ1-5; D unresolved. The sequencing sample was made of memory CD4+ T cells from blood. This TCR was sampled from a female donor in good health, serving as a healthy control. For the CDR3, the DNA is TGTGCCAGCAGCTTAGATGGGGTCTCACCCCAGCATTTT. Translating gives CASSLDGVSPQHF.